Below, 13 T cell receptor beta chains from the same sample are listed, as sequenced in a study of CD8+CD57+ T cells in acquired aplastic anemia. Profiling of TCR beta VDJ combinations and CDR3 sequences used genomic DNA as template. TCRdb reanalysed the reads using MiXCR and keeps one entry per CDR3 protein. The table records about 200,000 distinct CDR3 sequences, 65% of them present only once. Flow cytometry had shown expanded CD8+CD57+ cells in the patients chosen for sequencing. Sequenced input: sorted CD4+, CD8+, or CD8+CD57+ T cells (not recorded which) from PBMCs. The receptor set was obtained from a human donor with aplastic anemia.

V is TRBV7-3 and J is TRBJ2-2; D might be TRBD2 (6 bases). The CDR3 is 13 residues long. Trimming cost V 8 bases and J 2 bases, with 9 bases left between them. Germline lookup yields CDR1 SGHTA and CDR2 FQGTGA. The CDR3 DNA is TGTGCCAGCCGGGCGGGAAACACCGGGGAGCTGTTTTTT. Amino acids: CASRAGNTGELFF.

This rearrangement joins TRBV5-1 to TRBJ2-7; D is unresolved. The CDR3 is 13 amino acids. Germline V lookup: CDR1 SGHRS, CDR2 YFSETQ. The V and J ends lost 2 bases and 4 bases respectively, with 10 bases between them. The DNA for the CDR3 is TGCGCCAGCAGCTTTGTAGGGAAATACGAGCAGTACTTC. Translated: CASSFVGKYEQYF.

CDR3 amino acids: CASSDRTRGLGGNTEAFF. The CDR3 nucleotides are TGTGCCAGCAGTGACCGAACCAGGGGGCTAGGGGGGAACACTGAAGCTTTCTTT. The chain employs TRBV25-1 and TRBJ1-1; TRBD1 matches 8 bases. Germline assignment: CDR1 MGHDK and CDR2 SYGVNS. This CDR3 spans 18 amino acids. Germline trimming cut 3 bases from V and 1 base from J; bases unmatched to any gene: 13.

This clonotype was seen only a few times. The CDR3 is CATSDLKGGVNEQFF. The CDR3 bases are TGTGCCACCAGTGATTTGAAGGGAGGGGTGAATGAGCAGTTCTTC. This chain links TRBV24-1 with TRBJ2-1; TRBD2 matches at 7 bases. V lost 0 bases to trimming and J lost 7 bases; unmatched junction nucleotides: 5. CDR1 and CDR2 from the germline V gene are KGHDR and SFDVKD. This CDR3 spans 15 amino acids.

This chain links TRBV24-1 with TRBJ2-1, with 12 bases identical to TRBD2. V lost 6 bases to trimming and J lost 12 bases; unmatched junction nucleotides: 11. The V gene's germline CDR1 is KGHDR and CDR2 SFDVKD. This CDR3 region has 15 residues. CDR3 nucleotides: TGTGCCACCAGTCCTTCTAGCGGGAGGGCCGGTGGGCAGTTCTTC. Translation: CATSPSSGRAGGQFF.

The chain combines TRBV9 with TRBJ2-7; D might be TRBD1 (6 bases). The CDR3 covers 14 residues. The V gene lost 4 bases and the J gene lost 3 bases, with 14 bases spanning the gap. Looked up from germline, CDR1 is SGDLS and CDR2 is YYNGEE. The CDR3 sequence: CASSTGQSNYEQYF. DNA for the CDR3: TGTGCCAGCAGCACTGGACAGAGCAACTACGAGCAGTACTTC.

This clonotype was counted at least ten times. The V gene is TRBV6-5, the J gene TRBJ1-1; D is unclear. Trimming cost V 8 bases and J 1 base, with 20 bases left between them. The germline V gene encodes CDR1 MNHEY and CDR2 SVGAGI. The length of the CDR3 is 16 residues. This CDR3 reads CASFALTSDKNTEAFF. The DNA of the CDR3 is TGTGCCAGCTTTGCTCTTACATCCGATAAGAACACTGAAGCTTTCTTT.

This clonotype was recorded at least ten times. V is TRBV10-1 and J is TRBJ2-3; D is possibly TRBD1 (6 bases). V lost 11 bases to trimming and J lost 1 base, with 13 bases between them. CDR1 is WNHNN, CDR2 SYGVQD, per germline (reference sequence). The CDR3 length is 13 residues. CDR3 residues: CAGYGTRTDTQYF. CDR3 nucleotide sequence: TGCGCCGGGTATGGGACACGCACAGATACGCAGTATTTT.

The chain uses TRBV9 and TRBJ2-1, with D possibly TRBD1 on 6 matching bases. Germline CDR1 is SGDLS and CDR2 is YYNGEE. The V end was cut by 0 bases, the J end by 4 bases, with 11 bases between. The CDR3 extends over 15 amino acids. CDR3 coding DNA: TGTGCCAGCAGCGTAGAGCAGGGGTTTTACAATGAGCAGTTCTTC. This sequence encodes CASSVEQGFYNEQFF.

This clonotype was detected only a few times. J is TRBJ2-1 and V is TRBV15; TRBD2 matches at 9 bases. This CDR3 is built from 16 residues. J gave up 6 bases and V 3 bases, and 9 bases lay outside the gene matches. Germline CDR1 reads LNHNV; CDR2 reads YYDKDF (reference sequence). The CDR3 sequence: CATSSSGLAVANEQFF. The CDR3 nucleotides are TGTGCCACCAGCAGCTCGGGACTAGCTGTAGCCAATGAGCAGTTCTTC.

The chain has TRBV7-3 and TRBJ2-5; 8 bases are shared with TRBD2. V gave up 6 bases and J gave up 4 bases; unmatched junction bases: 4. Germline assignment: CDR1 SGHTA and CDR2 FQGTGA. The CDR3 is 13 residues long. CDR3 in amino acids: CASSRGGGETQYF. CDR3 coding DNA: TGTGCCAGCAGTCGGGGGGGGGGAGAGACCCAGTACTTC.

This clonotype was observed a single time. V gene TRBV7-3 combines with J gene TRBJ1-6; D call uncertain. V lost 2 bases, J lost 4 bases, and 6 bases lay in between. CDR3 length: 14 amino acids. Looked up from germline, CDR1 is SGHTA and CDR2 is FQGTGA. The CDR3 DNA is TGTGCCAGCAGCTTATTCGGATATAATTCACCCCTCCACTTT. It is translated as CASSLFGYNSPLHF.

The chain uses TRBV12-3 or TRBV12-4 and TRBJ2-3; the D call may be TRBD1 or TRBD2 (5 bases each). Trimming took off 6 bases at V and 6 bases at J, with 13 bases between the two ends. This CDR3 has 13 residues. The CDR3 DNA reads as TGTGCCAGCAGGGGGGAAAAGAGGGATACGCAGTATTTT. This gives the protein CASRGEKRDTQYF.